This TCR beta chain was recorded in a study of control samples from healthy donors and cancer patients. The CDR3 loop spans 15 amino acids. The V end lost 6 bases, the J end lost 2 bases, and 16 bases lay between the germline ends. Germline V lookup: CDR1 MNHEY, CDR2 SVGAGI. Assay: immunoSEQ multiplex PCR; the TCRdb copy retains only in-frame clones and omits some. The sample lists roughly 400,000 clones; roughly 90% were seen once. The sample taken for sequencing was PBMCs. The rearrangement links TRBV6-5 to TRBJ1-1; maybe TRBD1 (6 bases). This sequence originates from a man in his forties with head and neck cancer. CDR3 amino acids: CASSRIQGYNTEAFF. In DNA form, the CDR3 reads TGTGCCAGCAGCCGTATACAGGGCTACAACACTGAAGCTTTCTTT.